A selection of T cell receptor beta chains follows, all from one sample in a study of monozygotic twins with inflammatory bowel disease. With the 5' RACE reads reprocessed, TCRdb shows one record per CDR3 protein and no DNA. The ten top clones account for more than 2%, within a sample of around 450,000 distinct CDR3 sequences. The sequenced sample consisted of blood. Receptors were obtained from a human donor with ulcerative colitis or Crohn's disease, or a healthy co-twin of an affected twin (not recorded which). Each CDR3 is given with its conserved first and last residue.

V	J	CDR3
TRBV20-1	TRBJ1-2	CSARGERNNYGYTF
TRBV18	TRBJ1-2	CASSPSGQGEKVRSYTF
TRBV20-1	TRBJ1-2	CSARTPNLNGYTF
TRBV20-1	TRBJ2-7	CSADRTSGSRYEQYF
TRBV12-3/TRBV12-4	TRBJ2-3	CASSWSGTSTDTQYF
TRBV28	TRBJ1-1	CASSLGGARSTEAFF
TRBV11-2	TRBJ2-2	CASSNRDIGELFF
TRBV7-2	TRBJ2-1	CASSRIAGYNEQFF
TRBV12-3/TRBV12-4	TRBJ1-4	CASSSPVGKLFF
TRBV7-2	TRBJ2-5	CASSLSEAQETQYF
TRBV3-1	TRBJ2-4	CASSLSEGGIQYF
TRBV7-2	TRBJ2-1	CASSRLAGGLFYNEQFF
TRBV12-3/TRBV12-4	TRBJ1-2	CASSPRQGRYGYTF
TRBV3-1	TRBJ2-3	CASSLRTKTDTQYF
TRBV20-1	TRBJ2-1	CSVRGGSYNEQFF
TRBV7-3	TRBJ1-1	CASSLRASTEAFF
TRBV18	TRBJ2-5	CASSPGESSETQYF
TRBV28	TRBJ2-7	CASIRQGFEQYF